Below are 3 T cell receptor beta chains sequenced from a single sample in a study of response to subunit inactivated influenza vaccine. TCRdb ran MiXCR on the RT-PCR reads and lists one entry per CDR3 protein. The sample has 600,000 to 850,000 distinct CDR3 sequences, approximately 14% seen once. Source: PBMCs from blood, taken 14 to 15 days before vaccination. These receptors all stem from a man over 45 who received an inactivated influenza vaccine.

The genes are TRBV12-3 or TRBV12-4 and TRBJ1-1; a weak D match, TRBD1 (5 bases). The V and J ends lost 6 bases and 0 bases respectively, with 11 bases between them. The CDR3 loop spans 14 amino acids. CDR3 amino acids: CASRSGLLNTEAFF. The CDR3 DNA follows: TGTGCCAGCAGGTCGGGACTCCTGAACACTGAAGCTTTCTTT.

CDR3 loop: CASSRFGREGNEQFF. The DNA for the CDR3 is TGCGCCAGCAGCCGCTTTGGGCGGGAGGGCAATGAGCAGTTCTTC. V usage is TRBV4-1 and J usage is TRBJ2-1; 9 bases fit TRBD2. The CDR3 contains 15 residues. V trimming: 4 bases; J trimming: 6 bases; junction bases outside the gene matches: 7. Germline V gives CDR1 MGHRA, CDR2 YSYEKL.

The rearrangement links TRBV5-6 to TRBJ2-7; tentative D call: TRBD1 (6 bases). Trimming took off 0 bases at V and 0 bases at J, with 10 bases between the two ends. The germline CDR1 and CDR2 sequences are SGHDT and YYEEEE. The CDR3 runs to 15 residues. The CDR3 DNA reads TGTGCCAGCAGCTTGGAAACAGGGTTCTCCTACGAGCAGTACTTC. It translates to CASSLETGFSYEQYF.